This is a list of T cell receptor beta chains from one sample in a study of T cell responses to AZD1222 COVID-19 vaccine. Libraries were prepared by immunoSEQ multiplex PCR; TCRdb keeps only in-frame clonotypes and omits some of them. The table shows 100,000 to 150,000 clones, with roughly 90% occurring only once. The sample here was peripheral blood, taken 28 days after the second AZD1222 dose. The receptors were gathered from an adult who received the AZD1222 COVID-19 vaccine. Each CDR3 is given with its conserved first and last residue. A D gene is named only where the DNA matches it firmly. Part of the rows lack a size; the others show once, few, many or a class for expanded clones.

J,D,size,V,DNA,CDR3
TRBJ2-2,.,.,TRBV5-1,TGCGCCAGCAGCTTGGCTCAGATGATCAACACCGGGGAGCTGTTTTTT,CASSLAQMINTGELFF
TRBJ2-7,TRBD2,.,TRBV19,TGTGCCAGTAGGGGTGAGCGGGAGAAGGTATCCTACGAGCAGTACTTC,CASRGEREKVSYEQYF
TRBJ1-1,.,.,TRBV7-2,TGTGCCAGCAGCTTAAAATACATGAACACTGAAGCTTTCTTT,CASSLKYMNTEAFF
TRBJ2-3,.,once,TRBV3-1/TRBV3-2,TGTGCCAGCAGTCTCAGGCGGCACAGCCTCACAGATACGCAGTATTTT,CASSLRRHSLTDTQYF
TRBJ1-2,.,.,TRBV7-2,TGTGCCAGCAGCTGGGGAAGGGAGGAGATGAACTATGGCTACACCTTC,CASSWGREEMNYGYTF
TRBJ2-1,TRBD2,.,TRBV7-8,TGTGCCAGCAGCGCTAGAGCGGGGGGACGGTACAATGAGCAGTTCTTC,CASSARAGGRYNEQFF
TRBJ1-1,.,.,TRBV18,TGTGCCAGCTCACCGAGTAAGACAGCGAACACTGAAGCTTTCTTT,CASSPSKTANTEAFF
TRBJ2-7,.,.,TRBV24-1,TGTGCCACTTCGACGAGGGATAGGTCCTACGAGCAGTACTTC,CATSTRDRSYEQYF
TRBJ1-2,TRBD1,.,TRBV3-1/TRBV3-2,TGTGCCAGCAGCCCGCGGGACAGGGGAGTTGAAGGCTACACCTTC,CASSPRDRGVEGYTF
TRBJ1-3,TRBD1,.,TRBV7-2,TGTGCCAGCAGCCGCCAGACAGGGTACTCTGGAAACACCATATATTTT,CASSRQTGYSGNTIYF
TRBJ2-2,TRBD1,.,TRBV7-2,TGTGCCAGCAGCAGACCGGGACAGGGAGTCACCGGGGAGCTGTTTTTT,CASSRPGQGVTGELFF
TRBJ1-4,.,.,TRBV7-2,TGTGCCAGCAGCTTAGTGGGGGCGAAGAATGAAAAACTGTTTTTT,CASSLVGAKNEKLFF